The source of this T cell receptor beta chain is a study of regulatory T cells in long-lasting Graves disease. Study conclusions and caveats: Persistent disease exhibited a predilection for TRBV28, TRBJ1-2 and TRBJ2-5. More public clonotypes were shared by persistent patients (around 2,800) than by new patients (fewer than 1,000).

In regard to this clonotype: Antigen: not known.

Combining iRepertoire HTBI primers with Arm-PCR of CDR3 regions, the authors built TCR beta libraries. In TCRdb, the multiplex PCR reads were re-called with MiXCR into one record per CDR3 protein. The sample shows some 470,000 distinct CDR3 sequences, about 22% of them seen only once. The V gene's germline CDR1 is SGHRS and CDR2 YFSETQ. The CDR3 is 15 amino acids. Trimming removed 1 base at V and 3 bases at J, with 11 bases between. Time point indicated: persistent/refractory GD, antithyroid drugs over 5 years with positive TRAb. RNA isolated from PBMCs was used to make the TCR library. The chain links TRBV5-1 to TRBJ2-1, with D hard to call. The clonotype originates from a female donor with Graves disease. The sequencing here drew on peripheral blood mononuclear cells (PBMCs), taken when the disease was refractory, from a patient treated with antithyroid drugs. The CDR3 bases are TGCGCCAGCAGCTTGAGCTCGGGCTACTACAATGAGCAGTTCTTC. Translating it yields CASSLSSGYYNEQFF.